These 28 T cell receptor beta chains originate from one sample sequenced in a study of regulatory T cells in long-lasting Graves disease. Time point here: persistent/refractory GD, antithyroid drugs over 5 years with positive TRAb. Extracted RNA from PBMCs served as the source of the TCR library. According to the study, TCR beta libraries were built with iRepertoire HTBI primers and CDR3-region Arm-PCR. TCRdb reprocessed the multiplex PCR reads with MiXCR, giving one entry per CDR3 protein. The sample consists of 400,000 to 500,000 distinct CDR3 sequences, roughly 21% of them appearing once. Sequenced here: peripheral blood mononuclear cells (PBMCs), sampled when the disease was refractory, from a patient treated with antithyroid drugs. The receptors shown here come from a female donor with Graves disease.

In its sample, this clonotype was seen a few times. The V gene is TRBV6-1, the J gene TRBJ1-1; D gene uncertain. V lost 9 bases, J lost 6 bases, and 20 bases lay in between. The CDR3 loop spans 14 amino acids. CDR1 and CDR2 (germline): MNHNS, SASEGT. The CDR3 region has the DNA TGTGCCAGTGGTGACCCGGGGTTAAGCCCTGAAGCTTTCTTT. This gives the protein CASGDPGLSPEAFF.

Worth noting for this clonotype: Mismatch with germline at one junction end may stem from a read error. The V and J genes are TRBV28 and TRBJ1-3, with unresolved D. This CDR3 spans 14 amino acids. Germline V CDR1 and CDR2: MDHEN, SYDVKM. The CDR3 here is CASSLVLSGNAIYF. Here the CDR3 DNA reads TGTGCCAGCAGTTTAGTACTCTCTGGAAACGCCATATATTTT.

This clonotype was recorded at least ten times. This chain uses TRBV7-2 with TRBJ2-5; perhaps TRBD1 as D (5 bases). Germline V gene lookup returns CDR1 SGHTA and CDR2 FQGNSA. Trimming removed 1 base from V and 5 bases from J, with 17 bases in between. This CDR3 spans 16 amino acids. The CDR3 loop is CASSLGGLTPGETQYF. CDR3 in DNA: TGTGCCAGCAGCTTAGGAGGTCTAACCCCAGGGGAGACCCAGTACTTC.

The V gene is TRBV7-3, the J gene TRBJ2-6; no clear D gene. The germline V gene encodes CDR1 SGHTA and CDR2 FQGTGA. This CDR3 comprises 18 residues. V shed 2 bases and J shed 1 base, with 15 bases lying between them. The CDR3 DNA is TGTGCCAGCAGCTTATTGGCAGCAGAGATTTCTGGGGCCAACGTCCTGACTTTC. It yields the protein CASSLLAAEISGANVLTF.

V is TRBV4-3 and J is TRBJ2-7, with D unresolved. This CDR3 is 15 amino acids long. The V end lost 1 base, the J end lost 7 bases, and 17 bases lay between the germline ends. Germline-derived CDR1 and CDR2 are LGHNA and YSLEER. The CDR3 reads CASSQVPAGGREQYF. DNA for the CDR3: TGCGCCAGCAGCCAAGTTCCGGCCGGCGGTAGGGAGCAGTACTTC.

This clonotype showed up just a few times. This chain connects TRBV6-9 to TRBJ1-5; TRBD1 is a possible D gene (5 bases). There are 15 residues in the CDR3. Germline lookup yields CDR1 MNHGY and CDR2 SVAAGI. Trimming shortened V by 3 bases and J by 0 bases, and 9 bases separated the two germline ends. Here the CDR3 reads CASSYSGNSNQPQHF. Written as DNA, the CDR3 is TGTGCCAGCAGTTACTCAGGGAATAGCAATCAGCCCCAGCATTTT.

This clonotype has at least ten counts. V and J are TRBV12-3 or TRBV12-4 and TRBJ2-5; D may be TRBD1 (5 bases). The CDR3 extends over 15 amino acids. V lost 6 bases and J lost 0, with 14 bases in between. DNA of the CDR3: TGTGCCAGCAGCCCAGGGCCTAAACACCAAGAGACCCAGTACTTC. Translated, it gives CASSPGPKHQETQYF.

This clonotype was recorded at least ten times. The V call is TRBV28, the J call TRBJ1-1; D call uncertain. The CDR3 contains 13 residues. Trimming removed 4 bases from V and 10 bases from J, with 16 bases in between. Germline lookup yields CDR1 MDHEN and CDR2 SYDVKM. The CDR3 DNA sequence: TGTGCCAGCAGTTCCCCCCTGGCAGTCGGAGCTTTCTTT. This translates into CASSSPLAVGAFF. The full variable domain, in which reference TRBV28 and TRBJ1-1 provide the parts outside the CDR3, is DVKVTQSSRYLVKRTGEKVFLECVQDMDHENMFWYRQDPGLGLRLIYFSYDVKMKEKGDIPEGYSVSREKKERFSLILESASTNQTSMYLCASSSPLAVGAFFGQGTRLTVV.

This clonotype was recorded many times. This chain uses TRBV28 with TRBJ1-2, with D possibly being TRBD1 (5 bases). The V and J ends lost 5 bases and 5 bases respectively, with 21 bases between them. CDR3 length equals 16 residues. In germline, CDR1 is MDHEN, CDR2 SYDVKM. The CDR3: CASSPLPPGRPYGYTF. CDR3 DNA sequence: TGTGCCAGCAGTCCTCTGCCTCCGGGACGCCCGTATGGCTACACCTTC.

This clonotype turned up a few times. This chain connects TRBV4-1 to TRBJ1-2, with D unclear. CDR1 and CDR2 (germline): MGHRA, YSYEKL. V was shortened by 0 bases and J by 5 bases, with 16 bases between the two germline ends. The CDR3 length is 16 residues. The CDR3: CASSQDLGEGSYGYTF. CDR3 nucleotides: TGCGCCAGCAGCCAAGACCTGGGCGAGGGTAGTTATGGCTACACCTTC.

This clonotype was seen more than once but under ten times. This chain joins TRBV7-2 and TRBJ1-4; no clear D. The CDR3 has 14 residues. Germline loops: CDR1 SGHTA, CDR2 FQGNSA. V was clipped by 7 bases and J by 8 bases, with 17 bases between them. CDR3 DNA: TGTGCCAGCACCAAGACCCGCACTGGGGAAAAACTGTTTTTT. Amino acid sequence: CASTKTRTGEKLFF.

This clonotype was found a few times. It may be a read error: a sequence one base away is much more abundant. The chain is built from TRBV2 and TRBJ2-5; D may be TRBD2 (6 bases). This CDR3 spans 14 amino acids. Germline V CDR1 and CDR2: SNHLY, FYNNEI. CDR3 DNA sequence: TGTGCCAGCAGTGAGTTGCGGGGCCAAGAGATCCAGTACTTC. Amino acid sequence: CASSELRGQEIQYF.

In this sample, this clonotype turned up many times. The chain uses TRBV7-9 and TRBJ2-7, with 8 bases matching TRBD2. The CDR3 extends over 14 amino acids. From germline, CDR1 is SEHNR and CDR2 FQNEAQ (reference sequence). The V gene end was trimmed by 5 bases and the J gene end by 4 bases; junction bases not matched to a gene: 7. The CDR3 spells CASSPPRLAYEQYF. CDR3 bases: TGTGCCAGCAGCCCGCCGCGACTAGCGTACGAGCAGTACTTC.

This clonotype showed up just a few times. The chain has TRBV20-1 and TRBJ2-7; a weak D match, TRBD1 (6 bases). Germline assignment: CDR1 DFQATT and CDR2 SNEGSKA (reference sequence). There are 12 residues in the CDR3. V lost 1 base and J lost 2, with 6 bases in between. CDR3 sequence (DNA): TGCAGTGCTAGAGCAGGGGCCTACGAGCAGTACTTC. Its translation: CSARAGAYEQYF.

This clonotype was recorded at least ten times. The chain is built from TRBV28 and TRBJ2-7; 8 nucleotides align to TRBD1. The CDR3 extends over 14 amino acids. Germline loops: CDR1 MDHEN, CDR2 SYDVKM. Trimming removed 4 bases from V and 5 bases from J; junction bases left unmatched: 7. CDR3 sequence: CASSSPGGRNEQYF. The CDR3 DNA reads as TGTGCCAGCAGTTCTCCAGGGGGCAGGAACGAGCAGTACTTC.

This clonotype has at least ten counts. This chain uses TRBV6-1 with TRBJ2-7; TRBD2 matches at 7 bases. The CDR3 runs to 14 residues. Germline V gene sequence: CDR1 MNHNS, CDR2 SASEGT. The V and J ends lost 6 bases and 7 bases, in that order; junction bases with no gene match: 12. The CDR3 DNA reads TGTGCCAGCAGGTCAATAGCGGGCTCAGGAGAGCAGTACTTC. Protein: CASRSIAGSGEQYF.

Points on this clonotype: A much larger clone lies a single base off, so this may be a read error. The CDR3 loop reads CASSDGGGEETQHF. The CDR3 DNA reads as TGTGCCAGCAGCGACGGGGGGGGCGAAGAGACCCAGCACTTC. This chain joins TRBV12-3 or TRBV12-4 and TRBJ2-5, with 8 bases that match TRBD2. The CDR3 length is 14 residues.

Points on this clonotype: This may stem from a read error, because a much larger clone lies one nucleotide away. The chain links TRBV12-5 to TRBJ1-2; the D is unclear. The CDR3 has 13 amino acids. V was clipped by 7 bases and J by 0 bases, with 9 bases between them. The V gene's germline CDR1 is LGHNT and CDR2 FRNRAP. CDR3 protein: CASVDGPNYGYTF. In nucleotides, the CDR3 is TGTGCTAGTGTTGACGGGCCTAACTATGGCTACACCTTC.

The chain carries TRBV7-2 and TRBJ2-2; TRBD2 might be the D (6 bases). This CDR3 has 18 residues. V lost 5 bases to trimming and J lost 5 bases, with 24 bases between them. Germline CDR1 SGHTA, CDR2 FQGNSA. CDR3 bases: TGTGCCAGCAGCGTCCGGGACTTCTCCCGCCCAAGAACCGGGGAGCTGTTTTTT. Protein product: CASSVRDFSRPRTGELFF.

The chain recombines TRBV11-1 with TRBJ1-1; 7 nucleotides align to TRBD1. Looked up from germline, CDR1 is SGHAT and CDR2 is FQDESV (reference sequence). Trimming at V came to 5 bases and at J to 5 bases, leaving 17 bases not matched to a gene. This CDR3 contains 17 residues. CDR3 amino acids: CASSPPLGGPQDTEAFF. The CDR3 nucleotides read TGTGCCAGCAGCCCCCCACTAGGGGGCCCCCAGGATACTGAAGCTTTCTTT.

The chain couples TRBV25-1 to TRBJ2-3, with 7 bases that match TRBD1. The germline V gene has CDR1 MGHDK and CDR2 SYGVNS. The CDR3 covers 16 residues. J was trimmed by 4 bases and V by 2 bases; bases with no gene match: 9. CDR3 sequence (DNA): TGTGCCAGCAGTGAAAAATTACAGGGGCCCCCAGATACGCAGTATTTT. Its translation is CASSEKLQGPPDTQYF.

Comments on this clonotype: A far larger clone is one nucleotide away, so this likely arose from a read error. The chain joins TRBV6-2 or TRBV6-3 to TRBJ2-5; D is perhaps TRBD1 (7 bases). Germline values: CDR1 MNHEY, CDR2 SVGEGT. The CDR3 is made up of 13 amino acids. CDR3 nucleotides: TGTGCCAGCAGCAGGGGGGTCCAAAAGACCCAGTACTTC. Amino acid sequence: CASSRGVQKTQYF.

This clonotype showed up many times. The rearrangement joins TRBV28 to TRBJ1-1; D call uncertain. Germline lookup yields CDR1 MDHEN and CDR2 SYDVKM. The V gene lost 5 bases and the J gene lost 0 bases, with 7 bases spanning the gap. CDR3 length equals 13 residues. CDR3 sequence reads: CASSTNLNTEAFF. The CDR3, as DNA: TGTGCCAGCAGTACAAACCTGAACACTGAAGCTTTCTTT.

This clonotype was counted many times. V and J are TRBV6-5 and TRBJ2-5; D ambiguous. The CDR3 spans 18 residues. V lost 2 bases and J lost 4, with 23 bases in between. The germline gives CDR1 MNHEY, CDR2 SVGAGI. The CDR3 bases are TGTGCCAGCAGTTACCGCTTTCGGTTTCTGGGTCTGAGAGAGACCCAGTACTTC. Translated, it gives CASSYRFRFLGLRETQYF.

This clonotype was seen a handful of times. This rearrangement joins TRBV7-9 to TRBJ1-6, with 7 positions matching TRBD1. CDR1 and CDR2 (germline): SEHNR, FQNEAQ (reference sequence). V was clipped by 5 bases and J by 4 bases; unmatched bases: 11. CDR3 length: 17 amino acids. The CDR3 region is CASSATRDSRYNSPLHF. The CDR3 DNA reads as TGTGCCAGCAGCGCGACCCGGGACAGCCGTTATAATTCACCCCTCCACTTT. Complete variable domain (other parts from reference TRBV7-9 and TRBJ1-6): DTGVSQNPRHKITKRGQNVTFRCDPISEHNRLYWYRQTLGQGPEFLTYFQNEAQLEKSRLLSDRFSAERPKGSFSTLEIQRTEQGDSAMYLCASSATRDSRYNSPLHFGNGTRLTVT.

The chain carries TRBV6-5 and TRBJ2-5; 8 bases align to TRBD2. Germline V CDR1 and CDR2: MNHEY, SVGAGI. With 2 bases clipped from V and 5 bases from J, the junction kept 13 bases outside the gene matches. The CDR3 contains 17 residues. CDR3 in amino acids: CASSYSTGTRKTETQYF. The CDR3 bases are TGTGCCAGCAGTTACAGCACCGGGACTAGGAAAACGGAGACCCAGTACTTC.

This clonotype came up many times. The CDR3 nucleotides are TGTGCCAGCAGCGAGGGACAGGGTAATGAAAAACTGTTTTTT. Protein sequence: CASSEGQGNEKLFF. The chain couples TRBV28 to TRBJ1-4; TRBD1 matches 9 bases. The trim removed 6 bases at V and 4 bases at J, leaving 3 bases unmatched. Germline V lookup: CDR1 MDHEN, CDR2 SYDVKM. The CDR3 runs to 14 residues.

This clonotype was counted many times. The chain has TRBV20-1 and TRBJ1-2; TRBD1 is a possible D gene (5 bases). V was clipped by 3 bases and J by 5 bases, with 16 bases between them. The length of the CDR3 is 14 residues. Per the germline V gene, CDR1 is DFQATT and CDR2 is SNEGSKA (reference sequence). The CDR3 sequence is CSASRTAGGYGYTF. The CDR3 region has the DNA TGCAGTGCTAGCCGTACGGCGGGGGGGTATGGCTACACCTTC.